Here is one T cell receptor beta chain with its context. The data were obtained in a study of cytomegalovirus exposure and HLA in healthy donors. The CDR3 length is 15 residues. V was trimmed by 1 base and J by 1 base, leaving 9 bases between them. Germline CDR1 and CDR2: LGHNA and YNFKEQ. Some clones are missing from TCRdb's copy, which holds only in-frame ones; the method was immunoSEQ multiplex PCR. The repertoire holds approximately 270,000 clones, with roughly nine tenths as singletons. The rearrangement links TRBV4-2 to TRBJ2-3; D may be TRBD1 (5 bases). The TCR originated in a man between 18 and 29 years old in good health and CMV-seropositive. Sequenced: PBMCs. CDR3 nucleotides: TGTGCCAGCAGCCAAGGACAGTTCCGCACAGATACGCAGTATTTT. Amino acids: CASSQGQFRTDTQYF.